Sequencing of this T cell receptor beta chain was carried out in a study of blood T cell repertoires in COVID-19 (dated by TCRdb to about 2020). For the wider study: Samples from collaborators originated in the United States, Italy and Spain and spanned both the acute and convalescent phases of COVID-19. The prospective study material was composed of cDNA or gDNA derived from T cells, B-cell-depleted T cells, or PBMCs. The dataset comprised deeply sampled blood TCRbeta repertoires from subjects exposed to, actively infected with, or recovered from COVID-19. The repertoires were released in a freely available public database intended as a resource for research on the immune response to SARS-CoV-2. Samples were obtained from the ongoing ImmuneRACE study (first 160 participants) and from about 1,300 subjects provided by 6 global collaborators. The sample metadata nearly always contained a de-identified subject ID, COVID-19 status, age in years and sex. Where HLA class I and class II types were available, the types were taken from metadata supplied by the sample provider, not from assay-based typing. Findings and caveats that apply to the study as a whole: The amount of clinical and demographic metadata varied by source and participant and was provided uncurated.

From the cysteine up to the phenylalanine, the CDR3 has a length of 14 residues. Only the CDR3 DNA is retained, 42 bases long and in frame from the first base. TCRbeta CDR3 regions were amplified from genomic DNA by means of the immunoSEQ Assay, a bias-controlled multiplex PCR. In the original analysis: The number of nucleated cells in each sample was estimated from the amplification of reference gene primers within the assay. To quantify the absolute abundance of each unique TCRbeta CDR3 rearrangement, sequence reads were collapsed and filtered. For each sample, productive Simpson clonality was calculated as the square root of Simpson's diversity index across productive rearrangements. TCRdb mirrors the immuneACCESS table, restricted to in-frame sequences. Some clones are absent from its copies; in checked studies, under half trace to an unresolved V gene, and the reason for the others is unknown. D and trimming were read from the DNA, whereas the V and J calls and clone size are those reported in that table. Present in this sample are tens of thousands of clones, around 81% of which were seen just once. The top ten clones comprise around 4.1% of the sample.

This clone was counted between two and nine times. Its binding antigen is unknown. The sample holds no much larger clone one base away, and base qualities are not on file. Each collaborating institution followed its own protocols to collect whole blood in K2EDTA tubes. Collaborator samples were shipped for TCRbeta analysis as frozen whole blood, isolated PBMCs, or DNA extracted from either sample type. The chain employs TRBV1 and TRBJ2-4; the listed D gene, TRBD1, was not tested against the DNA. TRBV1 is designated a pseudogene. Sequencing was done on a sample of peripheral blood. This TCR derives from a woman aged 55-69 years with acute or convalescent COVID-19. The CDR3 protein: CTSSPGSLGSIQYF. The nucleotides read TGCACCAGCAGCCCAGGGTCCCTTGGGTCCATTCAGTACTTC.